This entry describes one T cell receptor beta chain. The antigen remains unidentified. Profiled with immunoSEQ multiplex PCR; TCRdb holds only in-frame clones, not every one. The sample lists approximately 110,000 clones; 87% were seen once. The record originates from a study of T cell responses to AZD1222 COVID-19 vaccine. The ends were cut back, 1 base at V and 10 bases at J, with 21 bases in the middle. The CDR3 extends over 17 amino acids. Germline V gene lookup returns CDR1 SGHNT and CDR2 YYREEE (reference sequence). Study observations and caveats: Just a handful of people given AZD1222 tested seropositive at baseline. Clonal diversity was possibly underestimated; the donors were predominantly white British and more often female. No repertoire was sampled before or during the peak T cell response, only after it. Reportedly, nearly half of unique spike TCRs recognized epitopes outside B.1.351/B.1.1.7 mutations.

The clonotype originates from an adult in good health. This sample comprised peripheral blood, obtained on day 0 of AZD1222 vaccination. The J gene is TRBJ1-6, the V gene TRBV5-4, with TRBD1 as a possible D gene (5 bases). CDR3: CASSLLPSAGRGSPLHF. The CDR3 nucleotides are TGTGCCAGCAGCTTGCTCCCATCAGCAGGGCGGGGATCACCCCTCCACTTT.